The 8 T cell receptor beta chains listed next were all sequenced from one sample in a study of graft-versus-host responses after intestinal transplantation (dated by TCRdb to the early 2020s). Preparation of the library involved the immunoSEQ multiplex PCR assay. TCRdb stores this immuneACCESS table with in-frame sequences only. Part of the clones is absent; in the studies checked, under half of the shortfall reflects unresolved V genes, and no reason is known for the rest. The sample has approximately 100,000 clones on record, roughly 86% of them singletons. The ten largest clones represent approximately 1.5% of the sample. The material sequenced was PBMCs, taken 255 days after intestinal transplant. The receptors derive from a human patient who received an intestinal transplant, so some T cells may come from the graft donor.

V is TRBV18 and J is TRBJ2-2, with 8 nucleotides matching TRBD1. The J segment lost 3 bases and the V segment lost 4 bases, leaving 28 bases of the junction unmatched. Germline V gene lookup returns CDR1 KGHSH and CDR2 LQKENI. This CDR3 is 23 amino acids long. The CDR3 nucleotides are TGTGCCAGCTCACTGGGACTCTCCTTACTAACGGACAGGGAGTCTTTCCACACCGGGGAGCTGTTTTTT. This gives the protein CASSLGLSLLTDRESFHTGELFF.

The chain links TRBV9 to TRBJ1-2; tentative D call: TRBD1 (6 bases). Trimming left V 4 bases short and J 2 bases short, with 15 bases between. The CDR3 is 15 amino acids. Germline values: CDR1 SGDLS, CDR2 YYNGEE. CDR3 amino acids: CASSHHREPNYGYTF. The CDR3 DNA sequence: TGTGCCAGCAGCCATCACAGGGAGCCCAACTATGGCTACACCTTC.

V usage is TRBV28 and J usage is TRBJ2-7, with TRBD2 matching over 12 bases. Germline assignment: CDR1 MDHEN and CDR2 SYDVKM. The CDR3 loop spans 16 amino acids. J lost 3 bases, V lost 6 bases, and 9 bases had no gene match. CDR3 bases: TGTGCCAGCAGGCTCGCAACTAGCGGGGGGCTCTACGAGCAGTACTTC. It specifies CASRLATSGGLYEQYF.

This clone has more than one count but fewer than ten. The chain has TRBV28 and TRBJ2-3; 10 bases align to TRBD1. Germline loops: CDR1 MDHEN, CDR2 SYDVKM. V was clipped by 5 bases and J by 0 bases; unmatched bases: 11. The CDR3 loop spans 18 amino acids. The CDR3 loop is CASSDLVGTGASTDTQYF. In DNA, the CDR3 is TGTGCCAGCAGTGACCTCGTGGGGACAGGGGCTAGCACAGATACGCAGTATTTT.

V usage is TRBV27 and J usage is TRBJ1-2; the D is unclear. V was cut by 4 bases and J by 0 bases, with 12 bases left in between. The CDR3 runs 15 residues. Looked up from germline, CDR1 is MNHEY and CDR2 is SMNVEV (reference sequence). As DNA, the CDR3 is TGTGCCAGCAGTTCCCACCCGGGAGCTAACTATGGCTACACCTTC. This codes for CASSSHPGANYGYTF.

This chain connects TRBV30 to TRBJ2-2; D uncertain. V dropped 3 bases and J dropped 7 bases, with 6 bases sitting between them. The CDR3 spans 11 residues. From germline, CDR1 is GTSNPN and CDR2 SVGIG (reference sequence). The chain's CDR3 is CAWRGGGELFF. CDR3 in DNA: TGTGCCTGGAGGGGTGGCGGGGAGCTGTTTTTT.

This chain connects TRBV4-2 to TRBJ1-2; TRBD1 aligns across 8 bases. CDR3 length: 16 amino acids. J lost 1 base, V lost 4 bases, and 8 bases had no gene match. Germline-derived CDR1 and CDR2 are LGHNA and YNFKEQ. The CDR3: CASSPSTDRGNYGYTF. The CDR3 nucleotides read TGTGCCAGCAGCCCTTCAACCGACAGGGGTAACTATGGCTACACCTTC.

V and J are TRBV4-1 and TRBJ2-2, with TRBD1 as a possible D gene (6 bases). Looked up from germline, CDR1 is MGHRA and CDR2 is YSYEKL. The CDR3 length is 15 residues. The V end was cut by 5 bases, the J end by 0 bases, with 10 bases between. CDR3 coding DNA: TGCGCCAGCAGCTACGACAGGCCGAACACCGGGGAGCTGTTTTTT. It specifies CASSYDRPNTGELFF.